These 32 T cell receptor beta chains were sequenced from one sample in a study of shared T cell receptors in the human thymus (dated by TCRdb to the early 2020s). Library creation used the immunoSEQ multiplex PCR assay. TCRdb carries this immuneACCESS record with in-frame sequences only. Its versions omit some clonotypes, under half of them owing to an unresolved V gene in the studies checked, with the rest unexplained. This sample comprises 700,000 or so clones, approximately 83% of them detected only once. Together, the top ten hold around 0.0094% of the sample. The same specimen was also included in a second study, on human thymus T cells.

The source material was thymocytes. The origin of the receptors is a girl under two years old with a congenital heart defect. Donor details come from another sample of the same person, matched by shared clones.

The V and J genes are TRBV5-1 and TRBJ1-1, with D tentatively TRBD1 (5 bases). Germline CDR1 SGHRS, CDR2 YFSETQ. The V end was cut by 0 bases, the J end by 1 base, with 13 bases between. CDR3 length: 16 amino acids. This CDR3 is CASSLGQGGQNTEAFF. DNA of the CDR3: TGCGCCAGCAGCTTGGGGCAGGGTGGGCAGAACACTGAAGCTTTCTTT. Full variable domain (remainder filled in from reference TRBV5-1 and TRBJ1-1): KAGVTQTPRYLIKTRGQQVTLSCSPISGHRSVSWYQQTPGQGLQFLFEYFSETQRNKGNFPGRFSGRQFSNSRSEMNVSTLELGDSALYLCASSLGQGGQNTEAFFGQGTRLTVV.

CDR3: CASSPRPTGGQCEAFF. DNA of the CDR3: TGTGCCAGCTCACCACGCCCGACAGGGGGACAGTGTGAAGCTTTCTTT. The chain joins TRBV18 to TRBJ1-1; 9 nucleotides match TRBD1. The CDR3 runs 16 residues. The V and J ends lost 1 base and 7 bases, in that order; junction bases with no gene match: 10. Germline V gene lookup returns CDR1 KGHSH and CDR2 LQKENI.

In this sample, this clone turned up a few times. The rearrangement uses TRBV29-1 and TRBJ2-7, with D possibly TRBD1 on 6 matching bases. This CDR3 contains 16 residues. From germline, CDR1 is SQVTM and CDR2 ANQGSEA. V was trimmed by 2 bases and J by 2 bases, leaving 19 bases between them. The CDR3 protein is CSVETGQPKGAYEQYF. The CDR3 DNA is TGCAGCGTTGAAACCGGACAGCCCAAGGGCGCCTACGAGCAGTACTTC.

The chain is built from TRBV6-1 and TRBJ1-5, with no clear D. Looked up from germline, CDR1 is MNHNS and CDR2 is SASEGT. Trimming removed 7 bases at V and 7 bases at J, with 14 bases between. This CDR3 is built from 13 residues. The chain's CDR3 is CASNLSGYQPQHF. The CDR3 region has the DNA TGTGCCAGCAACCTTTCGGGGTACCAGCCCCAGCATTTT.

The chain is built from TRBV5-1 and TRBJ2-4, with 7 bases fitting TRBD1. The CDR3 consists of 18 residues. J lost 1 base, V lost 3 bases, and 13 bases had no gene match. The germline CDR1 and CDR2 sequences are SGHRS and YFSETQ. In DNA form, the CDR3 reads TGCGCCAGCAGCTACGGGACAGAAACTATCACGGCCAAAAACATTCAGTACTTC. Its translation is CASSYGTETITAKNIQYF.

The CDR3 bases are TGTGCCAGCAGTGCTTCGTATCCAAAGCGCACAGATACGCAGTATTTT. Translating it yields CASSASYPKRTDTQYF. J is TRBJ2-3 and V is TRBV6-1; no definite D call. The germline gives CDR1 MNHNS, CDR2 SASEGT. The CDR3 spans 16 residues. The germline V and J ends were trimmed by 4 bases and 1 base, with 15 bases remaining between them.

The gene calls are TRBV10-2 and TRBJ2-1, with D tentatively TRBD1 (5 bases). Germline V gene lookup returns CDR1 WSHSY and CDR2 SAAADI. The CDR3 loop spans 21 amino acids. Deletions cut 4 bases from V and 6 bases from J, with 34 bases between. CDR3 loop: CASSGQRSSQKGNYSSNEQFF. As DNA, the CDR3 is TGCGCCAGCAGTGGGCAGAGATCCAGTCAAAAGGGGAATTATTCGTCCAATGAGCAGTTCTTC.

The gene calls are TRBV29-1 and TRBJ1-5; tentative D call: TRBD1 (5 bases). The CDR3 runs to 13 residues. The V gene lost 7 bases and the J gene lost 5 bases, with 15 bases spanning the gap. Germline CDR1 and CDR2: SQVTM and ANQGSEA. The CDR3 nucleotides are TGCAGCGCCTTGACAGAAGGAGATCAGCCCCAGCATTTT. The encoded protein is CSALTEGDQPQHF.

The chain carries TRBV7-6 and TRBJ2-7; 10 bases line up with TRBD1. V shed 5 bases, J shed 2 bases, and the junction held 9 bases outside the gene matches. CDR1 is SGHVS and CDR2 is FNYEAQ in the germline V gene. This CDR3 is built from 16 residues. Written as DNA, the CDR3 is TGTGCCAGCAGCGCCACAGGACAGGGGGGCACCTACGAGCAGTACTTC. This codes for CASSATGQGGTYEQYF. Filled out from reference TRBV7-6 and TRBJ2-7, the complete variable domain reads GAGVSQSPRYKVTKRGQDVALRCDPISGHVSLYWYRQALGQGPEFLTYFNYEAQQDKSGLPNDRFSAERPEGSISTLTIQRTEQRDSAMYRCASSATGQGGTYEQYFGPGTRLTVT.

The chain joins TRBV9 to TRBJ1-3; weak D call: TRBD1 (5 bases). The CDR3 extends over 20 amino acids. Germline CDR1 is SGDLS and CDR2 is YYNGEE. With 3 bases removed from V and 2 bases from J, the gap between germline ends came to 27 bases. CDR3 loop: CASSGASGLREKGTGNTIYF. Written as DNA, the CDR3 is TGTGCCAGCAGCGGGGCTTCAGGGTTAAGGGAAAAGGGGACTGGAAACACCATATATTTT.

The V call is TRBV14, the J call TRBJ1-1, with a weak D call TRBD1 (5 bases). V lost 0 bases and J lost 10, with 15 bases in between. The CDR3 has 14 residues. CDR1 and CDR2 (germline): SGHDN, FVKESK. The CDR3 protein is CASSQEGGILAAFF. Written as DNA, the CDR3 is TGTGCCAGCAGCCAAGAGGGGGGGATCTTGGCAGCTTTCTTT.

The chain joins TRBV7-8 to TRBJ1-6; D unclear. The length of the CDR3 is 12 residues. CDR1 SGHVS and CDR2 FQNEAQ come from the germline V gene. The V gene lost 3 bases and the J gene lost 8 bases, with 5 bases spanning the gap. The CDR3: CASSFRHSPLHF. CDR3 nucleotides: TGTGCCAGCAGCTTTCGTCATTCACCCCTCCACTTT.

In nucleotides, the CDR3 is TGCGCCAGCAGGCCGGTTTCTAACTATGGCTACACCTTC. This codes for CASRPVSNYGYTF. The chain joins TRBV5-1 to TRBJ1-2, with unresolved D. V was clipped by 5 bases and J by 0 bases, with 8 bases between them. Germline CDR1 reads SGHRS; CDR2 reads YFSETQ. CDR3 size: 13 residues.

The genes are TRBV9 and TRBJ2-7; 9 nucleotides agree with TRBD1. CDR3 size: 14 residues. Per the germline V gene, CDR1 is SGDLS and CDR2 is YYNGEE. V gave up 4 bases and J gave up 3 bases; unmatched junction bases: 5. The chain's CDR3 is CASSSGQGLYEQYF. The CDR3 nucleotides read TGTGCCAGCAGCTCGGGACAGGGCCTCTACGAGCAGTACTTC.

The chain employs TRBV19 and TRBJ2-1, with a possible D match to TRBD2 (6 bases). Germline CDR1 and CDR2: LNHDA and SQIVND (reference sequence). The CDR3 consists of 12 residues. V lost 5 bases and J 12 bases, leaving 14 bases between the germline ends. The DNA of the CDR3 is TGTGCCAGTAGTCCCTGGGACTTACCGCAGTTCTTC. It translates to CASSPWDLPQFF.

The chain recombines TRBV5-1 with TRBJ1-1, with TRBD1 as a possible D gene (6 bases). CDR1 is SGHRS, CDR2 YFSETQ, per germline. V lost 2 bases to trimming and J lost 0 bases, with 11 bases between them. This CDR3 is built from 15 residues. In DNA, the CDR3 is TGCGCCAGCAGCTTCATGCAGGGGATGAACACTGAAGCTTTCTTT. As protein: CASSFMQGMNTEAFF.

In its sample, this clone was seen once. The chain is built from TRBV15 and TRBJ1-5, with 7 bases identical to TRBD1. Germline lookup yields CDR1 LNHNV and CDR2 YYDKDF (reference sequence). J lost 6 bases, V lost 1 base, and 12 bases had no gene match. The CDR3 runs to 17 residues. The CDR3 protein is CATSRGIGQTGCQPQHF. In nucleotides, the CDR3 is TGTGCCACCAGCAGAGGAATTGGACAGACAGGGTGTCAGCCCCAGCATTTT.

The chain carries TRBV10-2 and TRBJ1-4; maybe TRBD1 (6 bases). Deletions cut 1 base from V and 7 bases from J, with 13 bases between. The germline CDR1 and CDR2 sequences are WSHSY and SAAADI. The CDR3 runs to 15 residues. In DNA, the CDR3 is TGCGCCAGCAGTGAGTTAAAGGGGGTCCGTGAAAAACTGTTTTTT. Protein: CASSELKGVREKLFF.

In its sample, this clone was seen once. The CDR3 coding sequence is TGTGCCAGCGAACATACCGGGACAGAAAATCAGCCCCAGCATTTT. Translation: CASEHTGTENQPQHF. The V call is TRBV27, the J call TRBJ1-5, with 7 positions matching TRBD1. The CDR3 totals 15 residues. V dropped 8 bases and J dropped 4; count of bases not matched to a gene: 11. Germline loops: CDR1 MNHEY, CDR2 SMNVEV (reference sequence).

In this sample, this clone turned up once. V is TRBV14 and J is TRBJ1-2; 9 positions agree with TRBD1. There are 17 residues in the CDR3. Trimming removed 2 bases from V and 7 bases from J; junction bases left unmatched: 14. Germline CDR1 SGHDN, CDR2 FVKESK. In DNA form, the CDR3 reads TGTGCCAGCAGCCAATCGTGGAGGAACAGGGGGCTTTCTGGCTACACCTTC. Its translation: CASSQSWRNRGLSGYTF.

V gene TRBV7-8 combines with J gene TRBJ2-7, with 8 bases lining up with TRBD2. Looked up from germline, CDR1 is SGHVS and CDR2 is FQNEAQ. V dropped 0 bases and J dropped 7; count of bases not matched to a gene: 8. This CDR3 has 15 amino acids. This chain's CDR3 is CASSLARGAGWEQYF. The CDR3, as DNA: TGTGCCAGCAGCTTAGCGCGGGGGGCAGGCTGGGAGCAGTACTTC.

The chain links TRBV6-1 to TRBJ1-4; 7 nucleotides line up with TRBD1. V lost 6 bases, J lost 8 bases, and 12 bases stayed unmatched. The germline V gene has CDR1 MNHNS and CDR2 SASEGT. The CDR3 sequence is 15 residues long. Here the CDR3 DNA reads TGTGCCAGCAGCCCACTGAGACAGGGATACGAAAAACTGTTTTTT. Translation gives CASSPLRQGYEKLFF.

Comment on this clone: The same CDR3 arises from other DNA sequences in this sample as well. The chain combines TRBV20-1 with TRBJ1-2; D is undetermined. CDR3 length: 10 amino acids. V lost 3 bases and J 4 bases, leaving 3 bases between the germline ends. The germline gives CDR1 DFQATT, CDR2 SNEGSKA (reference sequence). CDR3 in amino acids: CSASLYGYTF. Here the CDR3 DNA reads TGCAGTGCTAGTCTCTATGGCTACACCTTC.

The chain is built from TRBV9 and TRBJ1-2; D is unresolved. The CDR3 is 12 amino acids. Germline V lookup: CDR1 SGDLS, CDR2 YYNGEE. Between the trimmed V and J ends, which lost 4 bases and 4 bases, there was a span of 8 bases. CDR3 DNA sequence: TGTGCCAGCAGCCGGGGTAGCTATGGCTACACCTTC. Its translation is CASSRGSYGYTF.

J is TRBJ2-7 and V is TRBV5-5, with 7 bases fitting TRBD1. CDR1 and CDR2 from the germline V gene are SGHKS and YYEKEE (reference sequence). CDR3 length: 14 residues. The V segment lost 1 base and the J segment 9 bases; nucleotides outside the gene matches: 10. The CDR3 bases are TGTGCCAGCAGCTTGTGGCAGGGGGAAGGTGGGCAGTACTTC. This translates into CASSLWQGEGGQYF. Together with reference TRBV5-5 and TRBJ2-7, the CDR3 gives the full variable domain: DAGVTQSPTHLIKTRGQQVTLRCSPISGHKSVSWYQQVLGQGPQFIFQYYEKEERGRGNFPDRFSARQFPNYSSELNVNALLLGDSALYLCASSLWQGEGGQYFGPGTRLTVT.

The chain links TRBV9 to TRBJ1-6, with D perhaps matching TRBD1 (6 bases). CDR3 length equals 15 residues. CDR1 is SGDLS and CDR2 is YYNGEE in the germline V gene. Trimming shortened V by 3 bases and J by 6 bases, and 13 bases separated the two germline ends. The CDR3 is CASSADGTLNSPLHF. CDR3 nucleotide sequence: TGTGCCAGCAGCGCAGACGGGACACTTAATTCACCCCTCCACTTT.

The CDR3 DNA reads TGCGCCAGCAGCCCTTTTCAAAGGGACATCACCAGAGAGGATGAGCAGTTCTTC. Its translation is CASSPFQRDITREDEQFF. The rearrangement joins TRBV5-1 to TRBJ2-1; D perhaps matches TRBD1 (6 bases). With 4 bases removed from V and 8 bases from J, the gap between germline ends came to 28 bases. Germline lookup yields CDR1 SGHRS and CDR2 YFSETQ. The CDR3 covers 18 residues. Drawing the rest from reference TRBV5-1 and TRBJ2-1, the complete variable domain is KAGVTQTPRYLIKTRGQQVTLSCSPISGHRSVSWYQQTPGQGLQFLFEYFSETQRNKGNFPGRFSGRQFSNSRSEMNVSTLELGDSALYLCASSPFQRDITREDEQFFGPGTRLTVL.

On this clone itself: Other DNA variants within this sample encode the same CDR3. V is TRBV6-5 and J is TRBJ1-6; perhaps TRBD1 as D (5 bases). Germline CDR1 MNHEY, CDR2 SVGAGI. This CDR3 spans 16 amino acids. Trimming took 0 bases from V and 7 from J, leaving 13 bases between them. Here the CDR3 DNA reads TGTGCCAGCAGTTACTCGACCGGGGGTGGGAATTCACCCCTCCACTTT. Its translation: CASSYSTGGGNSPLHF.

The gene calls are TRBV29-1 and TRBJ1-5; 10 bases are shared with TRBD1. CDR1 and CDR2 (germline): SQVTM, ANQGSEA. The CDR3 is made up of 14 amino acids. V trimming: 6 bases; J trimming: 3 bases; junction bases outside the gene matches: 5. The CDR3 bases are TGCAGCGTGACGGGACAGGGGATCAATCAGCCCCAGCATTTT. This sequence encodes CSVTGQGINQPQHF. The complete variable domain, with remaining parts taken from reference TRBV29-1 and TRBJ1-5, reads SAVISQKPSRDICQRGTSLTIQCQVDSQVTMMFWYRQQPGQSLTLIATANQGSEATYESGFVIDKFPISRPNLTFSTLTVSNMSPEDSSIYLCSVTGQGINQPQHFGDGTRLSIL.

The DNA for the CDR3 is TGTGCCATGGCGTACTATGACAGCTACCCTCAAGAGACCCAGTACTTC. Translating gives CAMAYYDSYPQETQYF. This chain links TRBV2 with TRBJ2-5, with D perhaps matching TRBD1 (5 bases). Trimming stripped 10 bases from V and 2 bases from J, with 23 bases between. The CDR3 is 16 amino acids. Germline-derived CDR1 and CDR2 are SNHLY and FYNNEI.

This clone appeared a few times. CDR3 amino acids: CASSLSRDTQYF. In DNA form, the CDR3 reads TGTGCCAGCAGCTTAAGTAGAGATACGCAGTATTTT. V and J are TRBV5-8 and TRBJ2-3; D ambiguous. CDR3 length: 12 amino acids. CDR1 and CDR2 from the germline V gene are SGHTS and YDEGEE. Trimming removed 2 bases from V and 5 bases from J, with 6 bases in between.

The rearrangement uses TRBV5-4 and TRBJ1-2, with 11 bases identical to TRBD1. Germline V gene lookup returns CDR1 SGHNT and CDR2 YYREEE (reference sequence). V trimming: 3 bases; J trimming: 4 bases; junction bases outside the gene matches: 5. The CDR3 runs to 15 residues. The CDR3 bases are TGTGCCAGCAGCTGCAGGGACAGGGGGGCCTATGGCTACACCTTC. It specifies CASSCRDRGAYGYTF.